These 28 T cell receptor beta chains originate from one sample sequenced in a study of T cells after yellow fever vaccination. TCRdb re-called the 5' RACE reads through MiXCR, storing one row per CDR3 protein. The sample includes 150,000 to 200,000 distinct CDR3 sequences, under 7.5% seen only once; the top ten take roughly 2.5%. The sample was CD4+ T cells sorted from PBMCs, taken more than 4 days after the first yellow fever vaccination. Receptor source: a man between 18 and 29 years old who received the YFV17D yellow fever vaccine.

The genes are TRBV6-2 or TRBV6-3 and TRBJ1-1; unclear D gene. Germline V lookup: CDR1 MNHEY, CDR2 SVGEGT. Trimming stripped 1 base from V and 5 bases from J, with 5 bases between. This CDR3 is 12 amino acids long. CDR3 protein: CASSYYRTEAFF. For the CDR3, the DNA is TGTGCCAGCAGTTACTATAGAACTGAAGCTTTCTTT.

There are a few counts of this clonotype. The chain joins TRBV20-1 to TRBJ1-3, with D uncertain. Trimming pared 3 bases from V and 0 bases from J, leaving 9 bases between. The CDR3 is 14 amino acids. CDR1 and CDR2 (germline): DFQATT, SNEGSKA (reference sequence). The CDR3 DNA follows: TGCAGTGCTAGTAGGTTTTCCTCTGGAAACACCATATATTTT. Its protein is CSASRFSSGNTIYF.

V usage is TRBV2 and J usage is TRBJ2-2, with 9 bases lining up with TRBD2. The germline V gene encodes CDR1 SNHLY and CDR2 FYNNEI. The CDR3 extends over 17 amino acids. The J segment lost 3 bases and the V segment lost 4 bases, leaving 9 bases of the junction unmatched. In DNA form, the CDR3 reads TGTGCCAGCAGTGCCGCGGGGGGGCGGAAGTACACCGGGGAGCTGTTTTTT. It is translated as CASSAAGGRKYTGELFF.

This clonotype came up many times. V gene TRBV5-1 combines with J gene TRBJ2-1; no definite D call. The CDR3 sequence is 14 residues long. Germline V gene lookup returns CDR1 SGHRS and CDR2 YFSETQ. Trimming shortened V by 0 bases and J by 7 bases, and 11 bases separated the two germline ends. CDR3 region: CASSLAATLNEQFF. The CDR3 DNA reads TGCGCCAGCAGCTTGGCGGCTACCCTGAATGAGCAGTTCTTC.

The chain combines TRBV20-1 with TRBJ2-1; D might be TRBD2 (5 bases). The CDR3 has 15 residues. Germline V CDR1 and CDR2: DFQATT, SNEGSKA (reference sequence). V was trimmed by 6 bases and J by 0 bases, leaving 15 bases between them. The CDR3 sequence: CSARGSESSYNEQFF. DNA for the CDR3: TGCAGTGCCCGAGGGAGCGAAAGCTCCTACAATGAGCAGTTCTTC.

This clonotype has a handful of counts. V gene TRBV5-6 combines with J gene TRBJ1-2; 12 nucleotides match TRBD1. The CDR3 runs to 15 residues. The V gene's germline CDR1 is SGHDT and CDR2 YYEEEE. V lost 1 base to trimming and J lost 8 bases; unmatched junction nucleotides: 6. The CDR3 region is CASSLYGTGGNGYTF. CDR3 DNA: TGTGCCAGCAGCTTGTACGGGACAGGGGGCAACGGCTACACCTTC.

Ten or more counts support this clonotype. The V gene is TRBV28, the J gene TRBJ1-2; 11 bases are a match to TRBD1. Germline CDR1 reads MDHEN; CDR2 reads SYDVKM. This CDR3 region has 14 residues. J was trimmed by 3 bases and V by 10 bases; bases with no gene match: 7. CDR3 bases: TGTGCCACCCTAGGGACAGGGGGAGACTATGGCTACACCTTC. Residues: CATLGTGGDYGYTF.

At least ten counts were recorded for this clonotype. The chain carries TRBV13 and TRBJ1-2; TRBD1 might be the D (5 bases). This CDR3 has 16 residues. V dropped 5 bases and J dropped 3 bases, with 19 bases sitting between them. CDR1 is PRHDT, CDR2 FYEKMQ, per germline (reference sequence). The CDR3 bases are TGTGCCAGCAGCGCCGGGAGGGGCCCTTTCCACTATGGCTACACCTTC. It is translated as CASSAGRGPFHYGYTF.

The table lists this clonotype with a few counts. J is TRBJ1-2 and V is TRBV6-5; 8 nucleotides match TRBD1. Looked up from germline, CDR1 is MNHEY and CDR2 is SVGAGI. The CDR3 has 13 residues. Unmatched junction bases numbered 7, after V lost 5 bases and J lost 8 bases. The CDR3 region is CASSNRDRRGYTF. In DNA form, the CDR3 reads TGTGCCAGCAGTAACCGGGACAGGCGGGGCTACACCTTC.

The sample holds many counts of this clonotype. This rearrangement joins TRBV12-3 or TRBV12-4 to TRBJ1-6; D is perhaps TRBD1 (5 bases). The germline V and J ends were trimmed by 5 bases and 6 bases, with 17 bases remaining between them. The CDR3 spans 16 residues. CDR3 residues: CASSQGGAGGNSPLHF. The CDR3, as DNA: TGTGCCAGCAGTCAGGGAGGGGCGGGTGGTAATTCACCCCTCCACTTT.

Here the CDR3 reads CASSGTSGTGDSPLHF. The CDR3 DNA reads TGTGCCAGCAGTGGAACCTCCGGGACAGGGGATTCACCCCTCCACTTT. The chain combines TRBV6-1 with TRBJ1-6, with TRBD1 matching 10 bases. V shed 4 bases and J 8 bases; nucleotides not matched to a gene: 8. The germline V gene encodes CDR1 MNHNS and CDR2 SASEGT. CDR3 length equals 16 residues.

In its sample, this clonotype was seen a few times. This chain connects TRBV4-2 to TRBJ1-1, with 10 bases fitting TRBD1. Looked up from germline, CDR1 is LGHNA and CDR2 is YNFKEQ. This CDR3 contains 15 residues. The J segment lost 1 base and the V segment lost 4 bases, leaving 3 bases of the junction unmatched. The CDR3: CASSRGQGGNTEAFF. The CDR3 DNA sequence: TGTGCCAGCAGCCGCGGACAGGGGGGGAACACTGAAGCTTTCTTT.

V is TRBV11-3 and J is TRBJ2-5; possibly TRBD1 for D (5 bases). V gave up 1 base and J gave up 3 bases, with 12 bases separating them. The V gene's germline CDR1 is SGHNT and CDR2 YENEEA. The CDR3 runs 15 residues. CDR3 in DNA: TGTGCCAGCAGCTTAGGGCCAGGGAAGGAAGAGACCCAGTACTTC. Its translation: CASSLGPGKEETQYF.

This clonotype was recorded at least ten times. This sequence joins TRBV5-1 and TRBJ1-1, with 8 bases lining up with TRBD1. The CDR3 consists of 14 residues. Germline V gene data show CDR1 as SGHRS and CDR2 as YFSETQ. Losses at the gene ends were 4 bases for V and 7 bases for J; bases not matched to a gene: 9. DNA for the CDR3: TGCGCCAGCAGCCCCGGGGGACAGGACGTTGAAGCTTTCTTT. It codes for CASSPGGQDVEAFF.

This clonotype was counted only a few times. CDR3 nucleotide sequence: TGCGCCAGCAGCTTGGGAAGTGGGCAGGCAGAGCCCCAGCATTTT. As protein: CASSLGSGQAEPQHF. The genes are TRBV5-1 and TRBJ1-5; unclear D gene. Trimming took 0 bases from V and 8 from J, leaving 15 bases between them. This CDR3 contains 15 residues. The V gene's germline CDR1 is SGHRS and CDR2 YFSETQ.

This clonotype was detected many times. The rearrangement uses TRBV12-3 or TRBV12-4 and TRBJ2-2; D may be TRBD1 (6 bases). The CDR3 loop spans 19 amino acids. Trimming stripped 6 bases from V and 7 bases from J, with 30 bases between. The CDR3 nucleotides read TGTGCCAGCAGGCTCCGTACCCCGACAGGACCGGGTTGGAACGGGGAGCTGTTTTTT. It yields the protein CASRLRTPTGPGWNGELFF.

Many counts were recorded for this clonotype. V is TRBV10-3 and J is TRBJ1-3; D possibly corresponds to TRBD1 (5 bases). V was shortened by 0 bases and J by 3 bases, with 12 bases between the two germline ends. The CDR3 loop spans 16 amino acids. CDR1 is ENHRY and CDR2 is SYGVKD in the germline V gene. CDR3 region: CAISESKSGIGNTIYF. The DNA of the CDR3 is TGTGCCATCAGTGAGTCGAAGTCAGGGATTGGAAACACCATATATTTT.

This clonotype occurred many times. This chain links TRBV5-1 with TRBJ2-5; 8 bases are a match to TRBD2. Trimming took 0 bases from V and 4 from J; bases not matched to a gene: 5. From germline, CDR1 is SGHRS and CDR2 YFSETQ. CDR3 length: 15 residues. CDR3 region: CASSLGVAGGETQYF. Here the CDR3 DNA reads TGCGCCAGCAGCTTGGGCGTTGCGGGAGGAGAGACCCAGTACTTC.

CDR3 coding DNA: TGTGCCAGCAGCCTAAAGGGGGCCACTGAAGCTTTCTTT. Amino acid sequence: CASSLKGATEAFF. The chain has TRBV9 and TRBJ1-1; 7 bases fit TRBD1. From germline, CDR1 is SGDLS and CDR2 YYNGEE. Trimming removed 4 bases from V and 4 bases from J; junction bases left unmatched: 4. The CDR3 totals 13 residues.

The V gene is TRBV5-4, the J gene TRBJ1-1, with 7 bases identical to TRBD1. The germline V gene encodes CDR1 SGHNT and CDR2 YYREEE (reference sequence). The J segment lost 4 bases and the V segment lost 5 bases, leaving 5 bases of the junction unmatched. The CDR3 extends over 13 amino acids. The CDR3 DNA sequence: TGTGCCAGCAGAGGACAGGACCCCACTGAAGCTTTCTTT. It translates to CASRGQDPTEAFF. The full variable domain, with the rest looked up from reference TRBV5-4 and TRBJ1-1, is ETGVTQSPTHLIKTRGQQVTLRCSSQSGHNTVSWYQQALGQGPQFIFQYYREEENGRGNFPPRFSGLQFPNYSSELNVNALELDDSALYLCASRGQDPTEAFFGQGTRLTVV.

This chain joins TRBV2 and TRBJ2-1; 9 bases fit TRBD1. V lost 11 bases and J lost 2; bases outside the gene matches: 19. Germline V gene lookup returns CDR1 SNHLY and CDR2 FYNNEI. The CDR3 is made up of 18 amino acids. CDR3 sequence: CAFSGPGTGNLAYNEQFF. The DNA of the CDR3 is TGTGCCTTCAGTGGTCCCGGGACAGGGAATTTAGCCTACAATGAGCAGTTCTTC.

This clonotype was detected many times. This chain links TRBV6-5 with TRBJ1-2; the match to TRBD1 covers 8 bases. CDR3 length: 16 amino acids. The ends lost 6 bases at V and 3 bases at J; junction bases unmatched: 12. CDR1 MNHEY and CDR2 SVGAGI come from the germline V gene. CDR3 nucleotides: TGTGCCAGCAGCAACCTGCGCAGGGGGCGCGACTATGGCTACACCTTC. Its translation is CASSNLRRGRDYGYTF.

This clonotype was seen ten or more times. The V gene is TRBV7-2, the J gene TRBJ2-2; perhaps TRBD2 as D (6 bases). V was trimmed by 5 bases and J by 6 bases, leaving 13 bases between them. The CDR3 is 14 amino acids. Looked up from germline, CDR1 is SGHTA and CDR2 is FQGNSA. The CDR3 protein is CASSLRELPGELFF. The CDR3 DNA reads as TGTGCCAGCAGCCTCCGGGAGCTCCCCGGGGAGCTGTTTTTT.

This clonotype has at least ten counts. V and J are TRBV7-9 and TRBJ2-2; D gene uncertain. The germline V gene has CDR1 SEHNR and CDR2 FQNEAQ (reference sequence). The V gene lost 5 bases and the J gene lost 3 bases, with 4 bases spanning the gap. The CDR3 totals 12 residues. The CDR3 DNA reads TGTGCCAGCAGCCCTTACACCGGGGAGCTGTTTTTT. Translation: CASSPYTGELFF. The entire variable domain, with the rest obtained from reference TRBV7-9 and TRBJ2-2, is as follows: DTGVSQNPRHKITKRGQNVTFRCDPISEHNRLYWYRQTLGQGPEFLTYFQNEAQLEKSRLLSDRFSAERPKGSFSTLEIQRTEQGDSAMYLCASSPYTGELFFGEGSRLTVL.

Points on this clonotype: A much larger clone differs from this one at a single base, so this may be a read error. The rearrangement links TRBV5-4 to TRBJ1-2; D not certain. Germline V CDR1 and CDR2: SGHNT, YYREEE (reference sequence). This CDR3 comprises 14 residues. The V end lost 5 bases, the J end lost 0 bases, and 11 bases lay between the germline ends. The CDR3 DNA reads TGTGCCAGCAGGTGGACCGAGACTAACTATGGCTACACCTTC. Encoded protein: CASRWTETNYGYTF.

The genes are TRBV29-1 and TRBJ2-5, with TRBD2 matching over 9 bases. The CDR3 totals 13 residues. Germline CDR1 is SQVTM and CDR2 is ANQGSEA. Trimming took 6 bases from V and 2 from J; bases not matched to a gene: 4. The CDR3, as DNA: TGCAGCGTCGCGACTAGCGGACAAGAGACCCAGTACTTC. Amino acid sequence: CSVATSGQETQYF. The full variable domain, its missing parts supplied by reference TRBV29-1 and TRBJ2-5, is SAVISQKPSRDICQRGTSLTIQCQVDSQVTMMFWYRQQPGQSLTLIATANQGSEATYESGFVIDKFPISRPNLTFSTLTVSNMSPEDSSIYLCSVATSGQETQYFGPGTRLLVL.

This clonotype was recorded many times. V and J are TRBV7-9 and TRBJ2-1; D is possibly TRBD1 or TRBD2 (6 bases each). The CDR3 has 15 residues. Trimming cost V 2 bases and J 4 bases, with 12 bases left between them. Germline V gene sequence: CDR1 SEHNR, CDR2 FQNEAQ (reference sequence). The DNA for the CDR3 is TGTGCCAGCAGCTTACCGGGGGCGGCGTACAATGAGCAGTTCTTC. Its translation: CASSLPGAAYNEQFF.

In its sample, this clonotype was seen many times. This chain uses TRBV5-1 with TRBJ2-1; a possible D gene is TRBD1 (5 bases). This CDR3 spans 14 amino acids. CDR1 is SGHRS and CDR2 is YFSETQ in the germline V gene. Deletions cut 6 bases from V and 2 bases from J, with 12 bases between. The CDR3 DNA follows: TGCGCCAGCAATAAGGGGCTTCCCTACAATGAGCAGTTCTTC. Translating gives CASNKGLPYNEQFF.